These T cell receptor beta chains were read from a single sample in a study of control samples from healthy donors and cancer patients. Using immunoSEQ multiplex PCR, the repertoire was profiled, and TCRdb retains in-frame clones only, with some absent. Of over 75,000 clones in the sample, roughly 91% were seen once. The sample comprised blood. All receptors come from a man between 25 and 39 years old in good health. CDR3s leave out the opening cysteine and the closing phenylalanine or tryptophan. The order of the fields is CDR3 protein, V gene, J gene.

ASSAIQGARTEAF,TRBV5-1,TRBJ1-1
ASSFGRSNQPQH,TRBV27,TRBJ1-5
ASSTWTGPIVGYT,TRBV5-1,TRBJ1-2
ASSLRQASYNEQF,TRBV5-1,TRBJ2-1
ASSQDPWTGGDYGYT,TRBV4-2,TRBJ1-2
SAPGVLGSSYNEQF,TRBV29-1,TRBJ2-1
ASSLWGREAF,TRBV12-3/TRBV12-4,TRBJ1-1
SVTLTGASYGYT,TRBV29-1,TRBJ1-2
ASGAAPNTEAF,TRBV2,TRBJ1-1
ASSPSNNSPLH,TRBV7-2,TRBJ1-6
ASSLQVYEQF,TRBV7-9,TRBJ2-1
ASGSLGGYEQY,TRBV12-5,TRBJ2-7
ASSLDPAGAMNTGELF,TRBV7-2,TRBJ2-2
ASTSTGSPHFDEQY,TRBV28,TRBJ2-7
ASSRGSSYNEQF,TRBV9,TRBJ2-1
ASSEPNNEQF,TRBV2,TRBJ2-1
ASSQVETGRNQPQH,TRBV4-1,TRBJ1-5
ASNSWNQPQH,TRBV12-3/TRBV12-4,TRBJ1-5
ASSIRGGTYNEQF,TRBV19,TRBJ2-1
ASSYGTLGWPQH,TRBV5-6,TRBJ1-5
ASSGGPGGDYEQY,TRBV5-1,TRBJ2-7
ASSHQQGEDEAF,TRBV5-1,TRBJ1-1
ASSYRGADTQY,TRBV6-5,TRBJ2-3
ASSILRTDRNTEAF,TRBV19,TRBJ1-1
ASSGDRGSSGELF,TRBV5-1,TRBJ2-2
ASSLTSGTDTQY,TRBV7-3,TRBJ2-3
ASSEVPSGAQETQY,TRBV6-1,TRBJ2-5
ASSTPDRGAGELF,TRBV28,TRBJ2-2
ASSKEGGLTDTQY,TRBV2,TRBJ2-3
ASSLAGREDQPQH,TRBV5-6,TRBJ1-5
ASSFSGSVYEQY,TRBV5-1,TRBJ2-7
ASRTGGSNEKLF,TRBV6-6,TRBJ1-4